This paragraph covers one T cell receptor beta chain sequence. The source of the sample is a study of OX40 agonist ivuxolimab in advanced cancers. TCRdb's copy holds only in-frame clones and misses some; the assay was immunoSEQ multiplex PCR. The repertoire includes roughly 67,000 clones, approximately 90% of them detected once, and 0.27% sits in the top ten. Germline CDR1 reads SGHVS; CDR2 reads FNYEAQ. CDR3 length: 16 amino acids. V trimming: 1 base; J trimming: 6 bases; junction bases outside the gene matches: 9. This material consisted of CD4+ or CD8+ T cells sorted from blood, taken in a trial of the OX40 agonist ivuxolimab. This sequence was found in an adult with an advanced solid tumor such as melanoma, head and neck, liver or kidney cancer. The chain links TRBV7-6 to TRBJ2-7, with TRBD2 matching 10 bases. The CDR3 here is CASSLEASGRIGEQYF. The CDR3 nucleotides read TGTGCCAGCAGCTTAGAGGCTAGCGGGAGAATCGGCGAGCAGTACTTC. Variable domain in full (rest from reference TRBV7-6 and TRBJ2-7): GAGVSQSPRYKVTKRGQDVALRCDPISGHVSLYWYRQALGQGPEFLTYFNYEAQQDKSGLPNDRFSAERPEGSISTLTIQRTEQRDSAMYRCASSLEASGRIGEQYFGPGTRLTVT.